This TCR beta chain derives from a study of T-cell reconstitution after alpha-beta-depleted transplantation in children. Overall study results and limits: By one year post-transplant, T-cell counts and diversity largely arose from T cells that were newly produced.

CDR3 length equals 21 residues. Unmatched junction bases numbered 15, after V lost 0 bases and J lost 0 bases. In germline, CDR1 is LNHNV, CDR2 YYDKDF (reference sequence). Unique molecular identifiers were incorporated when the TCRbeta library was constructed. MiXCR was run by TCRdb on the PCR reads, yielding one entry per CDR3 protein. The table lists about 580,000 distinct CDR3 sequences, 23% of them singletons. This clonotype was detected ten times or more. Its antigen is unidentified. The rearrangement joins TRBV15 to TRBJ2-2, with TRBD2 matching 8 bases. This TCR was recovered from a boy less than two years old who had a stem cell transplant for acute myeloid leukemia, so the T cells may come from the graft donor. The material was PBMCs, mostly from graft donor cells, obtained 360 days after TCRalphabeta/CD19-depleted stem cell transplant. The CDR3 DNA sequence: TGTGCCACCAGCAGAGATGTGGGATGGCGGGGGGACCCATCGAACACCGGGGAGCTGTTTTTT. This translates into CATSRDVGWRGDPSNTGELFF.